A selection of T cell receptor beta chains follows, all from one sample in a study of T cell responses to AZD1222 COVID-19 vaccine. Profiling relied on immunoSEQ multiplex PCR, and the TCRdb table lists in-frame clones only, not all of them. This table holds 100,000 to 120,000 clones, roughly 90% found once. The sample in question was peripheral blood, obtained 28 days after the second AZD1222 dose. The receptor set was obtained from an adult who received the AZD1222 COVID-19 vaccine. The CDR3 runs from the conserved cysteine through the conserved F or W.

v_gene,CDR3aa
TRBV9,CASSAAGSAGWVETQYF
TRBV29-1,CSVVFGGGSNTGELFF
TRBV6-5,CASSSGTGKNTEAFF
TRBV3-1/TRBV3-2,CASSQEGISYEQYF
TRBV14,CASSKIDLYRGMNTEAFF
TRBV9,CASSVGTSGRDEQYF
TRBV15,CATSRGTNGGFEAFF
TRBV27,CASSLSGGRFGYTF
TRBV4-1,CASSQGDRNQPQHF
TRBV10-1,CASSEVAGDEQYF
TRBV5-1,CASSLAAASGRDTQYF
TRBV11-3,CASSFGGGISGELFF
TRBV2,CASSESVSPAHTQYF
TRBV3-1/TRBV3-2,CASSPSRRAYGYTF
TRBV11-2,CASSFRGQGNNEQFF
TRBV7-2,CASSLVRLAIYNEQFF
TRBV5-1,CASSLAGTSGASSYNEQFF
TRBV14,CASTRTGSYGELFF
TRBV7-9,CASSWNYGSGELFF
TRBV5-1,CASRSPGSGNTIYF
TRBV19,CASSAETEGGTQYF
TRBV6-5,CASRDLAGGVGELFF
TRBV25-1,CASSDPGIEQFF
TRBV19,CASSLRDQADLLYGYTF
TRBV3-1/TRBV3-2,CASSGGDSGRGTNSYNEQFF
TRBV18,CASSPQTSGNTGELFF
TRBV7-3,CASSPALDGTEAFF
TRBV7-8,CASSQGTGDQPQHF
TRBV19,CASSIEAGAEAFF
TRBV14,CASSQIAYEQYF
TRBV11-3,CASSLGLGLQEKLFF
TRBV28,CASSLLAGEPNQPQHF
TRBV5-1,CASSFGEGASTDTQYF
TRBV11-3,CASSRGTGSDEQYF
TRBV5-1,CASTPDNDQETQYF
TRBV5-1,CASSLGDRSDTQYF
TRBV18,CASSPGTRRNTEAFF
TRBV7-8,CASSLGWEEKLFF
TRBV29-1,CSVARGAGGTDTQYF
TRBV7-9,CASSPRQSDEKLFF
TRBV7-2,CASSLGSMGYRGYGYTF
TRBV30,CAWNSGALDGYTF
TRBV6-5,CASGLSNQPQHF
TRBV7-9,CASSRPPGQGYEQYF
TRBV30,CAWSVRGHQPQHF
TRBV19,CASSRVVRGLIGNTIYF
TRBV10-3,CAISGGTRYTYGYTF
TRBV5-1,CASSLAGPTDGYTF
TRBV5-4,CASSRDRNNEQFF
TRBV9,CASSVVGVTGELFF
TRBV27,CASRSFHNSPLHF
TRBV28,CASSLLIAAINEQFF
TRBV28,CASNRREGPDTQYF
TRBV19,CASSSKEGQETQYF
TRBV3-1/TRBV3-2,CASSQGEGPREQYF
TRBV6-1,CASSETLRYGYTF
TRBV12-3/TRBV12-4,CASSLSRDQPQHF